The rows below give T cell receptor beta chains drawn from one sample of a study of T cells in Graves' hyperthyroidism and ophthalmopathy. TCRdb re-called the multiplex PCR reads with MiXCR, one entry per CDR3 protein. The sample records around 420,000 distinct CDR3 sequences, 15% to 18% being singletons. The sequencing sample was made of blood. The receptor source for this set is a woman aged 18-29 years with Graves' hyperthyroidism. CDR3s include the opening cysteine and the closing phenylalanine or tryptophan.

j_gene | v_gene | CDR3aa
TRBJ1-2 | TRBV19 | CASSPKTFSYGYTF
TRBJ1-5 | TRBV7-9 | CASSPGQGARLDQPQHF
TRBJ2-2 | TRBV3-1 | CASSQLADTGELFF
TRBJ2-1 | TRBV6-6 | CASSYSRGEASYNEQFF
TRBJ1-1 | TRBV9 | CASSVVQGANTEAFF
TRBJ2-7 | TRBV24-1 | CATSGGGSSYEQYF
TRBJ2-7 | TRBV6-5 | CASSYSIEGYEQYF
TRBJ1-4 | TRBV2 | CASSAQGTDREKLFF
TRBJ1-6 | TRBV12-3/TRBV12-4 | CASSQGQGMYSPLHF
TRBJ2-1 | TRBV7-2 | CASSLKVAGEQFF
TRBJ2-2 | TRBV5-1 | CASSPGQVTGELFF
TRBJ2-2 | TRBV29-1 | CSVEDRGGELFF
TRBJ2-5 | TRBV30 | CAWSVIVWRQETQYF
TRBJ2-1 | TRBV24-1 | CATSRLAGGNEQFF
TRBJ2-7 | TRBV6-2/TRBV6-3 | CASSYGGSTYEQYF
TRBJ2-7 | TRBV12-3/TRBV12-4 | CASSARGDSYEQYF
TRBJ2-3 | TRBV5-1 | CASSVVSSGGGTDTQYF
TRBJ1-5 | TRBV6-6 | CASSYNWRGGPGQPQHF
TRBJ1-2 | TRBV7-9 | CASSIPGGSRGYTF
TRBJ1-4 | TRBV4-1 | CASSQAWGGENEKLFF
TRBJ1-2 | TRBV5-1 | CASIGVGLTSANYGYTF
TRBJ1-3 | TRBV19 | CASSILGGRDTIYF
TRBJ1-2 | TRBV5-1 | CASSLAGEGYTF
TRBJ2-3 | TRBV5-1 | CASSLVASSTDTQYF
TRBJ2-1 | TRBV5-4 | CASSLSGGRSSNEQFF
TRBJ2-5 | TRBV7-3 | CASSSQGQTQYF
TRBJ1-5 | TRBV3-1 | CASSQDNGAAGNQPQHF
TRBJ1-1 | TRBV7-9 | CASSAASTLTEAFF
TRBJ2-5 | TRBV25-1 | CASSDRIPQETQYF